This is a list of T cell receptor beta chains from one sample in a study of regulatory T cells in long-lasting Graves disease. TCRdb itself ran the multiplex PCR reads through MiXCR, one entry per CDR3 protein. The table lists about 400,000 distinct CDR3 sequences, roughly 17% of them singletons. The data were also submitted as part of a second study, on T cells in Graves' hyperthyroidism and ophthalmopathy.

The sequences come from peripheral blood mononuclear cells (PBMCs), collected at new diagnosis, from a patient treated with antithyroid drugs. The receptors were sampled from a woman under 30 with Graves disease. CDR3s include the opening cysteine and the closing phenylalanine or tryptophan. D genes are given only for firm matches. Clone size is shown for a subset of rows, as once, few, many or a class of expanded clone.

CDR3 DNA | CDR3 protein | J gene | D gene | V gene | clone size | CDR3 length
TGCAGTGCTATATCACTAGCGGGAGCCACAGATACGCAGTATTTT | CSAISLAGATDTQYF | TRBJ2-3 | TRBD2 | TRBV20-1 | NA | 15
TGTGCCAGCAGTGATCCGAACACCGGGGAGCTGTTTTTT | CASSDPNTGELFF | TRBJ2-2 | NA | TRBV6-1 | NA | 13
TGTGCCAGCAGCCCATCCGGGACTACCCTACAAGAGACCCAGTACTTC | CASSPSGTTLQETQYF | TRBJ2-5 | TRBD2 | TRBV3-1 | many | 16
TGCAGCGTTGAGATCCGACAGGGTCTTGAGCAGTTCTTC | CSVEIRQGLEQFF | TRBJ2-1 | TRBD1 | TRBV29-1 | many | 13
TGTGCCAGCAGCCTCTTTGGGGTCACAGATACGCAGTATTTT | CASSLFGVTDTQYF | TRBJ2-3 | NA | TRBV27 | many | 14
TGCAGTGCTAGTCAGGGGAATTCACCCCTCCACTTT | CSASQGNSPLHF | TRBJ1-6 | NA | TRBV20-1 | few | 12
TGTGCCAGCTCAAGGGGGCGCGGACAAGAGACCCAGTACTTC | CASSRGRGQETQYF | TRBJ2-5 | TRBD1 | TRBV28 | many | 14
TGTGCCAGCAGTTTGTCCGGGACAGGGGGCGATACGCAGTATTTT | CASSLSGTGGDTQYF | TRBJ2-3 | TRBD1 | TRBV2 | NA | 15
TGCAGCGTTGAAATAGCAGGGGGCGATGGCTACACCTTC | CSVEIAGGDGYTF | TRBJ1-2 | TRBD1 | TRBV29-1 | NA | 13
TGTGCCAGCAGTTTATCATACAATGACCAGTTCTTC | CASSLSYNDQFF | TRBJ2-1 | NA | TRBV27 | NA | 12